This TCR beta chain originates from a study of blood T cell repertoires in COVID-19 (dated by TCRdb to 2018 to 2021). Background on the whole study: Samples covering the acute and convalescent phases of COVID-19 were provided by collaborators in the United States, Italy and Spain. The prospective study material was composed of cDNA or gDNA derived from T cells, B-cell-depleted T cells, or PBMCs. Deeply sampled blood TCRbeta repertoires from subjects exposed to, actively infected with, or recovered from COVID-19 were included in the dataset. The repertoires were made available in a free public database intended to serve as a resource for research on the immune response to SARS-CoV-2. Samples were obtained from the ongoing ImmuneRACE study (first 160 participants) and from some 1,300 subjects provided by 6 global collaborators. Nearly every sample came with metadata listing a de-identified subject ID, COVID-19 status, age in years and sex. Where available, HLA class I and class II types were obtained from metadata supplied by the sample provider rather than from assay-based typing. Broad study findings and their caveats: The quantity of clinical and demographic metadata differed by source and by participant and was supplied without curation.

TCRbeta CDR3 regions were amplified from genomic DNA by means of the immunoSEQ Assay, a bias-controlled multiplex PCR. As for how the authors treated the data: Nucleated cell counts per sample were estimated from amplification of reference gene primers within the assay. To quantify the absolute abundance of each unique TCRbeta CDR3 rearrangement, sequence reads were collapsed and filtered. For each sample, productive Simpson clonality was calculated as the square root of Simpson's diversity index over productive rearrangements. What TCRdb holds here is the immuneACCESS table cut down to in-frame rearrangements. Part of the clones is not present; checked against another copy, under half of the missing clones reflect an unresolved V gene, and the others are unexplained. D and trimming were read from the DNA, whereas the V and J calls and clone size are those reported in that table. The sample data list some 200,000 clones, and 84% of these were observed just once. The ten biggest clones cover less than 6.5% of the sample.

Of note for this clone: This receptor's antigen is unknown. No quality values exist for individual bases; no much larger clone is one base distant.

The CDR3 has 14 amino acids, counting the end cysteine and phenylalanine. Only CDR3 DNA remains: 42 bases, in frame from the first base. V and J lose 2 bases and 3 bases, and a span of 10 bases separates them. CDR1 LGHDT and CDR2 YNNKEL are derived from the germline V gene (reference sequence). Samples from volunteer blood donors who had recovered from COVID-19 were contributed by a second Seattle source. Each collaborating institution followed its own protocols to collect whole blood in K2EDTA tubes. For TCRbeta analysis, collaborators shipped samples as frozen whole blood, isolated PBMCs, or DNA extracted from either of those sample types.

Sequencing used peripheral blood. This TCR was recovered from a woman aged 55-75 years who had recovered from COVID-19. The rearranged chain carries TRBV3-1 (or the pseudogene TRBV3-2) and TRBJ1-1; the best D guess is TRBD1, with 5 bases matching. The CDR3 protein is CASSQPDTYTEAFF. The bases read TGTGCCAGCAGCCAACCGGACACATACACTGAAGCTTTCTTT.